Presented here are 24 T cell receptor beta chains from one specimen sequenced in a study of CD8 T cells in Susac syndrome. When the RNA was reverse transcribed, random hexamers were used with an input of roughly 0.45 to 1 ug. One entry per CDR3 protein results from TCRdb running MiXCR on the immunoSEQ multiplex PCR reads. The table has 200,000 to 250,000 distinct CDR3 sequences, around 93% seen once. Specimen: CD4+ T cells from PBMCs. The receptors originated from a human donor with multiple sclerosis.

The rearrangement uses TRBV10-3 and TRBJ1-2; no clear D gene. The V end was cut by 1 base, the J end by 1 base, with 10 bases between. CDR1 and CDR2 (germline): ENHRY, SYGVKD. The CDR3 runs 15 residues. For the CDR3, the DNA is TGTGCCATCAGTGAGTTAAGGTCTTTTAACTATGGCTACACCTTC. This gives the protein CAISELRSFNYGYTF.

This chain links TRBV6-5 with TRBJ1-6, with TRBD1 matching over 7 bases. V lost 5 bases to trimming and J lost 7 bases; unmatched junction nucleotides: 5. The length of the CDR3 is 14 residues. The germline V gene encodes CDR1 MNHEY and CDR2 SVGAGI. CDR3 sequence: CASSARGPNSPLHF. CDR3 coding DNA: TGTGCCAGCAGTGCAAGGGGGCCCAATTCACCCCTCCACTTT.

The V call is TRBV2, the J call TRBJ2-2, with TRBD2 as a possible D gene (6 bases). The ends were cut back, 5 bases at V and 5 bases at J, with 15 bases in the middle. CDR1 is SNHLY and CDR2 is FYNNEI in the germline V gene. CDR3 size: 15 residues. The CDR3 sequence: CASSPAGQGTGELFF. The CDR3 DNA reads as TGTGCCAGCAGTCCTGCGGGGCAGGGTACCGGGGAGCTGTTTTTT.

This chain links TRBV6-6 with TRBJ1-5; D gene ambiguous. The CDR3 has 16 amino acids. Germline V gene data show CDR1 as MNHNY and CDR2 as SVGAGI (reference sequence). V lost 0 bases and J 5 bases, leaving 14 bases between the germline ends. This chain's CDR3 is CASSYSIGPSDQPQHF. DNA for the CDR3: TGTGCCAGCAGTTACTCGATCGGCCCGAGTGATCAGCCCCAGCATTTT.

The chain combines TRBV7-3 with TRBJ1-1; D is unresolved. The CDR3 is 13 residues long. The V end lost 4 bases, the J end lost 3 bases, and 9 bases lay between the germline ends. CDR1 is SGHTA, CDR2 FQGTGA, per germline. Here the CDR3 reads CASSSGWDTEAFF. In nucleotides, the CDR3 is TGTGCCAGCAGCTCGGGATGGGACACTGAAGCTTTCTTT.

The chain recombines TRBV19 with TRBJ2-3, with D perhaps matching TRBD2 (5 bases). The CDR3 is made up of 13 amino acids. Germline CDR1 reads LNHDA; CDR2 reads SQIVND (reference sequence). The V end was cut by 5 bases, the J end by 5 bases, with 11 bases between. The CDR3 sequence: CASSAAGKDTQYF. For the CDR3, the DNA is TGTGCCAGTAGTGCAGCCGGGAAAGATACGCAGTATTTT.

This sequence joins TRBV5-1 and TRBJ2-1; tentatively, D is TRBD2 (6 bases). The germline V gene has CDR1 SGHRS and CDR2 YFSETQ. V lost 0 bases to trimming and J lost 9 bases, with 16 bases between them. There are 15 residues in the CDR3. CDR3 region: CASSLELAAVGEQFF. The CDR3 nucleotides read TGCGCCAGCAGCTTGGAGTTAGCGGCCGTGGGTGAGCAGTTCTTC.

This clonotype was recorded only once. This chain connects TRBV30 to TRBJ1-6; D uncertain. The CDR3 has 14 residues. V lost 3 bases and J lost 8, with 14 bases in between. Germline V gene data show CDR1 as GTSNPN and CDR2 as SVGIG (reference sequence). The CDR3 DNA sequence: TGTGCCTGGAGCGCCACCCCCAGAGATTCACCCCTCCACTTT. Encoded protein: CAWSATPRDSPLHF.

The chain links TRBV20-1 to TRBJ1-5; D call uncertain. In germline, CDR1 is DFQATT, CDR2 SNEGSKA (reference sequence). The CDR3 spans 14 residues. The V end was cut by 5 bases, the J end by 1 base, with 12 bases between. The CDR3 is CSARGKGSNQPQHF. The CDR3 DNA reads as TGCAGTGCTCGCGGGAAGGGCAGCAATCAGCCCCAGCATTTT.

The CDR3 DNA reads TGCAGCGTTGTTGGGGGAAGGGCAGGCACAGATACGCAGTATTTT. Its translation is CSVVGGRAGTDTQYF. The J gene is TRBJ2-3, the V gene TRBV29-1; tentatively, D is TRBD1 or TRBD2 (5 bases each). The CDR3 totals 15 residues. V dropped 4 bases and J dropped 1 base, with 15 bases sitting between them. Germline values: CDR1 SQVTM, CDR2 ANQGSEA.

The genes are TRBV12-3 or TRBV12-4 and TRBJ1-4; a possible D gene is TRBD1 (5 bases). V lost 6 bases, J lost 6 bases, and 14 bases lay in between. The CDR3 loop spans 14 amino acids. The CDR3 protein is CASSHGTVDEKLFF. As DNA, the CDR3 is TGTGCCAGCAGCCACGGGACTGTTGATGAAAAACTGTTTTTT.

This sequence joins TRBV5-1 and TRBJ2-1; 8 nucleotides line up with TRBD2. With V trimmed by 3 bases and J by 3 bases, 5 bases remained unmatched. The CDR3 is 15 amino acids. CDR1 is SGHRS, CDR2 YFSETQ, per germline. This chain's CDR3 is CASSSGLADYNEQFF. The CDR3, as DNA: TGCGCCAGCAGCTCAGGACTAGCAGACTACAATGAGCAGTTCTTC.

The V gene is TRBV5-6, the J gene TRBJ2-2; 7 bases are a match to TRBD2. In germline, CDR1 is SGHDT, CDR2 YYEEEE. Losses at the gene ends were 4 bases for V and 4 bases for J; bases not matched to a gene: 10. CDR3 length: 16 residues. CDR3: CASSLRREPGTGELFF. CDR3 coding DNA: TGTGCCAGCAGCCTACGGCGGGAGCCGGGCACCGGGGAGCTGTTTTTT.

V is TRBV29-1 and J is TRBJ1-4; D call uncertain. Germline values: CDR1 SQVTM, CDR2 ANQGSEA. The CDR3 totals 14 residues. V lost 4 bases, J lost 0 bases, and 9 bases lay in between. The CDR3 nucleotides read TGCAGCGTTGGCAGCCTCTCAACTAATGAAAAACTGTTTTTT. Protein: CSVGSLSTNEKLFF.

This CDR3 reads CASLLQPKSSGANVLTF. CDR3 bases: TGTGCCAGCCTCCTCCAACCGAAGAGCTCTGGGGCCAACGTCCTGACTTTC. The rearrangement links TRBV6-1 to TRBJ2-6; no firm D call. Trimming took off 8 bases at V and 0 bases at J, with 17 bases between the two ends. CDR3 length: 17 residues. Germline V CDR1 and CDR2: MNHNS, SASEGT.

The chain links TRBV12-5 to TRBJ2-7, with no clear D. Trimming removed 1 base from V and 6 bases from J, with 10 bases in between. The germline V gene has CDR1 LGHNT and CDR2 FRNRAP. CDR3 length equals 13 residues. CDR3 region: CASGLGATREQYF. The CDR3 bases are TGTGCTAGTGGTTTGGGGGCCACACGCGAGCAGTACTTC.

V is TRBV19 and J is TRBJ2-5; D might be TRBD2 (7 bases). Trimming took off 4 bases at V and 0 bases at J, with 15 bases between the two ends. Germline loops: CDR1 LNHDA, CDR2 SQIVND (reference sequence). The CDR3 runs to 16 residues. For the CDR3, the DNA is TGTGCCAGTAGTAGAGGGGGGGTTGCGGACCAAGAGACCCAGTACTTC. Protein product: CASSRGGVADQETQYF.

The chain has TRBV20-1 and TRBJ1-5, with D uncertain. The CDR3 is made up of 16 amino acids. The germline gives CDR1 DFQATT, CDR2 SNEGSKA (reference sequence). Trimming pared 6 bases from V and 4 bases from J, leaving 22 bases between. CDR3 in DNA: TGCAGTGCCAGTCGGGAGGCCCCGGGCTTGAATCAGCCCCAGCATTTT. This gives the protein CSASREAPGLNQPQHF.

The gene calls are TRBV29-1 and TRBJ1-1; the D is unclear. Germline CDR1 SQVTM, CDR2 ANQGSEA. The ends were cut back, 6 bases at V and 4 bases at J, with 6 bases in the middle. The CDR3 is 10 amino acids. The CDR3, as DNA: TGCAGCGTGTCTTCCACTGAAGCTTTCTTT. Translation gives CSVSSTEAFF.

CDR3 protein: CASNRDYNSYEQYF. The CDR3 DNA reads as TGTGCCAGCAACCGGGACTACAACTCCTACGAGCAGTACTTC. The chain recombines TRBV2 with TRBJ2-7, with TRBD2 identical over 7 bases. In germline, CDR1 is SNHLY, CDR2 FYNNEI. The CDR3 has 14 amino acids. V shed 7 bases and J 0 bases; nucleotides not matched to a gene: 6.

This clonotype was found a few times. The chain joins TRBV14 to TRBJ2-7; tentatively, D is TRBD1 or TRBD2 (5 bases each). The germline CDR1 and CDR2 sequences are SGHDN and FVKESK. The CDR3 has 16 residues. V was cut by 4 bases and J by 3 bases, with 19 bases left in between. CDR3 in DNA: TGTGCCAGCAGCCCCGGCACGCGACAGAGGGGCTACGAGCAGTACTTC. Its translation is CASSPGTRQRGYEQYF.

Here the CDR3 DNA reads TGTGCCAGCAGTCTCTTTCAATCTGGGGCCAACGTCCTGACTTTC. As protein: CASSLFQSGANVLTF. The J gene is TRBJ2-6, the V gene TRBV27; the D is unclear. The ends were cut back, 5 bases at V and 1 base at J, with 9 bases in the middle. This CDR3 comprises 15 residues. Looked up from germline, CDR1 is MNHEY and CDR2 is SMNVEV (reference sequence).

The chain combines TRBV12-3 or TRBV12-4 with TRBJ2-2; TRBD2 agrees at 10 bases. V lost 3 bases, J lost 1 base, and 14 bases stayed unmatched. The CDR3 sequence is 20 residues long. As DNA, the CDR3 is TGTGCCAGCAGTTTTGAGGTGGTAGCGGGGGGCCCCGGGAACACCGGGGAGCTGTTTTTT. Its protein product is CASSFEVVAGGPGNTGELFF.

This chain uses TRBV14 with TRBJ1-1; D uncertain. Germline CDR1 reads SGHDN; CDR2 reads FVKESK. V lost 3 bases, J lost 6 bases, and 11 bases lay in between. The CDR3 sequence is 13 residues long. The chain's CDR3 is CASSQRAPPEAFF. CDR3 coding DNA: TGTGCCAGCAGCCAGCGGGCCCCCCCTGAAGCTTTCTTT.